Presented here are 25 T cell receptor beta chains from one specimen sequenced in a study of blood T cells in healthy people across ages. A sample-barcoded 5' primer and a J-beta primer mix were used in a second PCR of about 7 to 12 cycles. Each CDR3 protein is one row after TCRdb ran MiXCR on the 5' RACE reads. This sample has about 600,000 distinct CDR3 sequences, with about 45% found just once. Sequencing was carried out using blood. These receptors all come from an elderly man in good health.

The chain recombines TRBV20-1 with TRBJ1-5; a possible D gene is TRBD1 (5 bases). This CDR3 is built from 14 residues. The germline V and J ends were trimmed by 3 bases and 2 bases, with 11 bases remaining between them. Germline V gene lookup returns CDR1 DFQATT and CDR2 SNEGSKA (reference sequence). The DNA for the CDR3 is TGCAGTGCTAGGGCCGGGGGAGGCAATCAGCCCCAGCATTTT. This translates into CSARAGGGNQPQHF.

The chain is built from TRBV9 and TRBJ2-1; TRBD2 matches at 10 bases. The trim removed 0 bases at V and 7 bases at J, leaving 1 base unmatched. Germline values: CDR1 SGDLS, CDR2 YYNGEE. The CDR3 spans 14 residues. CDR3 amino acids: CASSVVSGGNEQFF. CDR3 sequence (DNA): TGTGCCAGCAGCGTAGTTAGCGGGGGGAATGAGCAGTTCTTC.

In regard to this clonotype: The germline gene is not matched at one end of the junction; a read error may be the cause. This chain connects TRBV6-5 to TRBJ1-6; D gene uncertain. Germline V gene data show CDR1 as MNHEY and CDR2 as SVGAGI. The CDR3 covers 12 residues. The chain's CDR3 is CASSYSGSPLNF. In DNA form, the CDR3 reads TGTGCCAGCAGTTACTCTGGTTCACCCCTCAACTTC.

This clonotype was counted only a few times. The V call is TRBV20-1, the J call TRBJ2-3; TRBD2 matches 9 bases. Germline assignment: CDR1 DFQATT and CDR2 SNEGSKA (reference sequence). V lost 2 bases and J lost 0; bases outside the gene matches: 6. This CDR3 is built from 16 residues. DNA for the CDR3: TGCAGTGCTAGAACACCGACTAGCGGTAGCACAGATACGCAGTATTTT. Protein sequence: CSARTPTSGSTDTQYF.

The V call is TRBV28, the J call TRBJ1-2; D gene unclear. Per the germline V gene, CDR1 is MDHEN and CDR2 is SYDVKM. V gave up 4 bases and J gave up 7 bases, with 13 bases separating them. The CDR3 is made up of 13 amino acids. CDR3 amino acids: CASSSGLYSGYTF. CDR3 nucleotides: TGTGCCAGCAGTTCGGGGTTATACTCTGGCTACACCTTC.

A few counts support this clonotype. The genes are TRBV5-1 and TRBJ2-7; weak D call: TRBD1 (5 bases). Germline loops: CDR1 SGHRS, CDR2 YFSETQ. The CDR3 totals 12 residues. V was cut by 3 bases and J by 2 bases, with 6 bases left in between. The CDR3 loop is CASSWGPYEQYF. CDR3 bases: TGCGCCAGCAGCTGGGGCCCCTACGAGCAGTACTTC.

V and J are TRBV21-1 and TRBJ2-7. TRBV21-1 is a documented pseudogene. The CDR3 is 17 residues long. The CDR3 loop is CASSKGYGWYGDYEQYF. CDR3 DNA: TGTGCCAGCAGCAAAGGTTATGGATGGTACGGGGACTACGAGCAGTACTTC.

In this sample, this clonotype turned up once. The V gene is TRBV20-1, the J gene TRBJ2-5; 8 bases match TRBD2. Trimming took 6 bases from V and 7 from J; bases not matched to a gene: 10. CDR1 and CDR2 from the germline V gene are DFQATT and SNEGSKA (reference sequence). This CDR3 has 13 residues. CDR3 DNA: TGCAGTGCCCCGGGGCTAGCGGGTTGGACCCAGTACTTC. Its protein product is CSAPGLAGWTQYF.

The chain links TRBV9 to TRBJ2-1; TRBD1 matches 9 bases. After removal of 0 bases from V and 8 bases from J, the junction contained 9 bases not matched to a gene. This CDR3 has 16 residues. Germline V lookup: CDR1 SGDLS, CDR2 YYNGEE. In DNA, the CDR3 is TGTGCCAGCAGCGTAGAAGTGGGACAGGGAGGGGATGAGCAGTTCTTC. It is translated as CASSVEVGQGGDEQFF.

This clonotype showed up just once. The chain joins TRBV5-1 to TRBJ2-4; 10 bases line up with TRBD2. CDR1 is SGHRS, CDR2 YFSETQ, per germline. J was trimmed by 13 bases and V by 4 bases; bases with no gene match: 14. The CDR3 is 15 amino acids. Here the CDR3 DNA reads TGCGCCAGCAGCACAACTAGCGGGACCTACAATGAGCAGTACTTC. Translating it yields CASSTTSGTYNEQYF. The whole variable domain, remainder taken from reference TRBV5-1 and TRBJ2-4, is KAGVTQTPRYLIKTRGQQVTLSCSPISGHRSVSWYQQTPGQGLQFLFEYFSETQRNKGNFPGRFSGRQFSNSRSEMNVSTLELGDSALYLCASSTTSGTYNEQYFGAGTRLSVL.

This clonotype was seen only a few times. The chain carries TRBV29-1 and TRBJ2-1; TRBD2 is a possible D gene (7 bases). The germline V gene encodes CDR1 SQVTM and CDR2 ANQGSEA. The V end was cut by 6 bases, the J end by 3 bases, with 18 bases between. The CDR3 has 15 residues. CDR3 coding DNA: TGCAGCGTGGGGGTAGGGGGGGTGCTCTACAATGAGCAGTTCTTC. Translated, it gives CSVGVGGVLYNEQFF.

Points on this clonotype: It may be a read error: a sequence one base away is much more abundant. This chain connects TRBV5-4 to TRBJ1-6; 8 bases line up with TRBD1. In germline, CDR1 is SGHNT, CDR2 YYREEE (reference sequence). The CDR3 totals 14 residues. This CDR3 reads CAGSQDRGDSPLHF. In nucleotides, the CDR3 is TGTGCCGGCAGCCAAGACAGGGGTGATTCACCCCTCCACTTT.

The chain combines TRBV10-3 with TRBJ2-7; 13 positions match TRBD2. Trimming at V came to 4 bases and at J to 2 bases, leaving 5 bases not matched to a gene. The V gene's germline CDR1 is ENHRY and CDR2 SYGVKD. This CDR3 has 16 amino acids. CDR3 DNA sequence: TGTGCCATCAGTGTAGGACTAGCGGGGGAAGCCTACGAGCAGTACTTC. This encodes CAISVGLAGEAYEQYF.

The J gene is TRBJ2-1, the V gene TRBV7-2, with 10 nucleotides matching TRBD2. The J call may be faulty, since TRBJ2-7 better matches the DNA end. The CDR3 covers 16 residues. CDR1 and CDR2 from the germline V gene are SGHTA and FQGNSA. CDR3 bases: TGTGCCAGCAGCAGTTTAGCGGGGGGACTTTACAATGAGCAGTACTTC. It encodes CASSSLAGGLYNEQYF.

The rearrangement links TRBV4-3 to TRBJ2-7, with a possible D match to TRBD2 (5 bases). The germline gives CDR1 LGHNA, CDR2 YSLEER. This CDR3 region has 16 residues. Trimming took off 1 base at V and 2 bases at J, with 15 bases between the two ends. The CDR3 reads CASSQGSGRTAYEQYF. The CDR3, as DNA: TGCGCCAGCAGCCAAGGGTCGGGCAGGACTGCCTACGAGCAGTACTTC.

In its sample, this clonotype was seen a few times. The chain has TRBV7-2 and TRBJ1-2, with D tentatively TRBD1 (5 bases). Germline lookup yields CDR1 SGHTA and CDR2 FQGNSA. Trimming left V 7 bases short and J 6 bases short, with 9 bases between. CDR3 length: 11 residues. CDR3 sequence (DNA): TGTGCCAGCAACCGGGACGATGGCTACACCTTC. This codes for CASNRDDGYTF.

This chain connects TRBV7-8 to TRBJ1-3, with D maybe TRBD1 (6 bases). This CDR3 is 15 amino acids long. The germline CDR1 and CDR2 sequences are SGHVS and FQNEAQ. The V end was cut by 5 bases, the J end by 2 bases, with 13 bases between. CDR3 coding DNA: TGTGCCAGCAGCAGGGGGGGGGGAACTGGAAACACCATATATTTT. Its translation is CASSRGGGTGNTIYF.

The gene calls are TRBV20-1 and TRBJ2-3; TRBD2 might be the D (7 bases). CDR1 is DFQATT, CDR2 SNEGSKA, per germline (reference sequence). The CDR3 consists of 14 residues. V dropped 5 bases and J dropped 0 bases, with 12 bases sitting between them. The CDR3 is CSAWGGSSTDTQYF. CDR3 nucleotides: TGCAGTGCTTGGGGGGGCTCTAGCACAGATACGCAGTATTTT.

This clonotype was picked up a small number of times. The chain combines TRBV5-1 with TRBJ2-3; no clear D gene. The ends were cut back, 0 bases at V and 2 bases at J, with 13 bases in the middle. The CDR3 totals 16 residues. Germline values: CDR1 SGHRS, CDR2 YFSETQ. CDR3 nucleotides: TGCGCCAGCAGCTTGGTGTTTGCGGAAACCACAGATACGCAGTATTTT. It yields the protein CASSLVFAETTDTQYF.

The chain links TRBV2 to TRBJ1-6; D is ambiguous. The V gene lost 5 bases and the J gene lost 8 bases, with 16 bases spanning the gap. CDR3 length equals 15 residues. CDR1 and CDR2 from the germline V gene are SNHLY and FYNNEI. CDR3 DNA sequence: TGTGCCAGCAGTCCGCATGAGGGTAGAGATTCACCCCTCCACTTT. Amino acid sequence: CASSPHEGRDSPLHF.

The V gene is TRBV12-3 or TRBV12-4, the J gene TRBJ1-2; D gene ambiguous. V was shortened by 4 bases and J by 4 bases, with 19 bases between the two germline ends. The CDR3 runs 16 residues. CDR3 sequence (DNA): TGTGCCAGCAGTTCTTGGGGAGGTCAAGTAGGCTATGGCTACACCTTC. Amino acids: CASSSWGGQVGYGYTF.

CDR3 sequence: CSVAHRQGNTEAFF. As DNA, the CDR3 is TGCAGCGTTGCGCATAGACAGGGAAACACTGAAGCTTTCTTT. This chain connects TRBV29-1 to TRBJ1-1; 7 bases are shared with TRBD1. Germline loops: CDR1 SQVTM, CDR2 ANQGSEA. With 4 bases clipped from V and 2 bases from J, the junction kept 7 bases outside the gene matches. This CDR3 comprises 14 residues.

This clonotype was counted at least ten times. J is TRBJ1-1 and V is TRBV6-5; 8 nucleotides line up with TRBD1. Per germline, CDR1 MNHEY and CDR2 SVGAGI. The junction had 7 bases not matched to a gene; V was cut back by 0 bases and J by 4 bases. The CDR3 sequence is 16 residues long. As DNA, the CDR3 is TGTGCCAGCAGTTACTCTTCAGGGGGCACGGGCACTGAAGCTTTCTTT. This gives the protein CASSYSSGGTGTEAFF.

The table lists this clonotype with a few counts. CDR3 region: CASSTLTGGNQPQHF. Here the CDR3 DNA reads TGTGCCAGTAGTACCCTGACAGGGGGCAATCAGCCCCAGCATTTT. The chain employs TRBV19 and TRBJ1-5; 8 bases line up with TRBD1. This CDR3 region has 15 residues. CDR1 and CDR2 from the germline V gene are LNHDA and SQIVND (reference sequence). J was trimmed by 2 bases and V by 4 bases; bases with no gene match: 4.

CDR3 nucleotides: TGTGCCAGCAGCTTAACAGGCCCGAACCTCTACAATGAGCAGTTCTTC. It translates to CASSLTGPNLYNEQFF. The chain employs TRBV7-3 and TRBJ2-1, with unresolved D. The germline V gene has CDR1 SGHTA and CDR2 FQGTGA. The CDR3 covers 16 residues. Trimming pared 0 bases from V and 3 bases from J, leaving 12 bases between.